This note documents a single T cell receptor (beta chain) sequence. Its antigen remains unidentified. This entry belongs to a study of vaccination effects on CD4 cells after COVID-19. The wider study: Sampling occurred a median 72 days post second dose, range 14 to 241.

Produced via immunoSEQ multiplex PCR; TCRdb's table is partial and in-frame only. Altogether fewer than 75,000 clones are present, approximately 81% being singletons, with the ten largest covering more than 4%. Study-wide findings and caveats: Healthy vaccinees showed cross-reactivity with common cold coronaviruses in only 1 of 255 vaccine-induced clones. The study found marked clonal contraction of infection- and vaccine-induced clones late after vaccination.

CD4+ T cells were isolated after around ten days of culture. Two-dose BNT162b2 or mRNA-1273 vaccination was given to participants. The study found no prior SARS-CoV-2 infection in the vaccine recipients, who tested negative for nucleocapsid antibodies. The clonotype was recovered from a human donor who received a COVID-19 vaccine. The specimen was CD4+ T cells from PBMCs cultured without peptide, collected after COVID-19 vaccination.

The CDR3 sequence is CASRPSGANEQFF. CDR3 DNA sequence: TGTGCCAGCAGACCATCAGGGGCCAATGAGCAGTTCTTC. The chain recombines TRBV28 with TRBJ2-1; the D gene is possibly TRBD1 (6 bases). The CDR3 consists of 13 residues. From germline, CDR1 is MDHEN and CDR2 SYDVKM. Trimming cost V 6 bases and J 6 bases, with 12 bases left between them.